A single T cell receptor (beta chain) is shown here with its context. Antigen specificity is unknown. TCRdb keeps only in-frame clones here, not all; method: immunoSEQ multiplex PCR. Found here are roughly 120,000 clones, around 88% of them singletons; the top ten hold over 8.5%. The sample comes from a study of T cell responses to AZD1222 COVID-19 vaccine. Study-wide findings and caveats: Unmutated regions of variants are reportedly targeted by nearly half of spike-specific TCRs.

Per the germline V gene, CDR1 is SGHAT and CDR2 is FQNNGV. The CDR3 is 16 residues long. V was cut by 1 base and J by 0 bases, with 12 bases left in between. The input for sequencing was peripheral blood, taken on day 0 of AZD1222 vaccination. This clonotype was obtained from an adult in good health. V usage is TRBV11-2 and J usage is TRBJ1-1; D ambiguous. CDR3 sequence: CASSLATTFMNTEAFF. The CDR3, as DNA: TGTGCCAGCAGCTTAGCTACAACTTTTATGAACACTGAAGCTTTCTTT.